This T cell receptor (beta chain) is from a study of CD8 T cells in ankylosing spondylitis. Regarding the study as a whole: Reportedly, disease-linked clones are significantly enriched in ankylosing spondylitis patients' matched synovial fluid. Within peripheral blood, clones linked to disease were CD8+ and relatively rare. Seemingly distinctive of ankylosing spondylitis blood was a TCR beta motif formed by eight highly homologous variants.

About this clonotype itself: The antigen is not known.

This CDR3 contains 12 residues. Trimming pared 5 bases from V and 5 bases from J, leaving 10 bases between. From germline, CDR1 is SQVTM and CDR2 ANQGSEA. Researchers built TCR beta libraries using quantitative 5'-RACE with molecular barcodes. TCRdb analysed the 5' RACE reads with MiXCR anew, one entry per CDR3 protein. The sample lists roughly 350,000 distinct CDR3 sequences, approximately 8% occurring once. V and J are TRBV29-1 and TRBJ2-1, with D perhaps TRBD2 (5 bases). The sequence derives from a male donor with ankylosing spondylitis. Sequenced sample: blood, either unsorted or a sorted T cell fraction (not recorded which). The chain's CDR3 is CSVRRVNNEQFF. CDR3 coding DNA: TGCAGCGTTAGGCGGGTGAACAATGAGCAGTTCTTC.